This TCR beta chain stems from a study of T cells in Graves' hyperthyroidism and ophthalmopathy. Regarding the study as a whole: Most thyroid clonotypes that were expanded above 0.001 also turned up in blood. Separation of ophthalmopathy from stable hyperthyroidism was achieved by a 13 V-J model.

Authors of the study amplified TCR beta CDR3 regions from RNA transcripts. With the HTBI primer set, the TCR CDR3 went through a first round of RT-PCR. TCRdb processed the multiplex PCR reads anew with MiXCR; each CDR3 protein has one entry. The sample shows approximately 870,000 distinct CDR3 sequences, more than 30% of them seen only once. Uncontrolled infection, other autoimmune disease, pregnancy and lactation each barred patients from inclusion. The source of the PBMCs was 8 to 10 ml of fresh peripheral blood. As to this clonotype: Antigen specificity is unknown. This may stem from a read error, because a much larger clone lies one nucleotide away.

The sequence came from a man between 18 and 35 years old with Graves' hyperthyroidism. The sample was blood.

The CDR3 loop reads CASSLWEEAQYF. CDR3 sequence (DNA): TGTGCCAGCAGCTTATGGGAAGAGGCCCAGTACTTC. The genes are TRBV7-8 and TRBJ2-5; the D is unclear. Germline lookup yields CDR1 SGHVS and CDR2 FQNEAQ. The CDR3 is made up of 12 amino acids.